A selection of T cell receptor beta chains follows, all from one sample in a study of human T cells and chemical hapten exposure. MiXCR, applied by TCRdb to the RACE reads, yields one record per CDR3 protein. The sample records about 100,000 distinct CDR3 sequences, 9.5% to 12% being singletons. The starting material was whole blood, obtained in connection with sensitization to the hapten diphenylcyclopropenone (DPC). The receptors here all came from a middle-aged woman with alopecia areata. Some clones in this sample may be carry-over from other donors' samples. The CDR3 runs from the conserved cysteine through the conserved F or W. Fields, in order: D gene, V gene, clone size, J gene, CDR3 DNA, CDR3 protein. A D gene is named only where the DNA matches it firmly. Rows give clone size only sometimes, using once, few, many, or a class for an expanded clone.

TRBD2,TRBV20-1,few,TRBJ2-1,TGCAGTGCGTGGACTAGCGGGACAAATGAGCAGTTCTTC,CSAWTSGTNEQFF
.,TRBV19,many,TRBJ2-3,TGTGCCAGTAGTGACGGGGGCACAGATACGCAGTATTTT,CASSDGGTDTQYF
TRBD2,TRBV5-5,few,TRBJ2-5,TGTGCCAGCAGACGTAGCGGGGTGGTACAAGAGACCCAGTACTTC,CASRRSGVVQETQYF
TRBD1,TRBV27,.,TRBJ1-2,TGTGCCAGCAGATCCCAATATCGGACAGGGGCTAACTATGGCTACACCTTC,CASRSQYRTGANYGYTF
.,TRBV30,many,TRBJ2-7,TGTGCCTGGAGGGTCAGGGGATTGAACGAGCAGTACTTC,CAWRVRGLNEQYF
TRBD2,TRBV5-1,.,TRBJ2-1,TGCGCCAGCAGCTCGGGACTAGCGGACAGAAAGTACAATGAGCAGTTCTTC,CASSSGLADRKYNEQFF
TRBD1,TRBV25-1,.,TRBJ2-7,TGTGCCAGCAGCCGACAGGGCCCTTGGGAGCAGTACTTC,CASSRQGPWEQYF
TRBD2,TRBV28,many,TRBJ2-1,TGTGCCAGCAGGCTTCGGGAGGCCCAGCAGTTCTTC,CASRLREAQQFF
.,TRBV20-1,few,TRBJ1-5,TGCAGTGCTAAGCCCTTGCTGGACAGTAATCAGCCCCAGCATTTT,CSAKPLLDSNQPQHF
.,TRBV11-2,.,TRBJ2-1,TGTGCCAGCAGCTTAGTACGGACAGTCGGTAATGAGCAGTTCTTC,CASSLVRTVGNEQFF
TRBD2,TRBV12-3/TRBV12-4,.,TRBJ2-5,TGTGCCAGCAGCACCGGGACTACCCACCAAGAGACCCAGTACTTC,CASSTGTTHQETQYF
.,TRBV6-2/TRBV6-3,many,TRBJ1-1,TGTGCCAGCAGCGGACGAGCCGGGCCGGCTGAAGCTTTCTTT,CASSGRAGPAEAFF
.,TRBV7-3,many,TRBJ1-1,TGTGCCAGCAGCTTTGATCGGGGAGAAGCTTTCTTT,CASSFDRGEAFF
.,TRBV9,.,TRBJ2-2,TGTGCCAGCAGCGTAGTTGGAGTCAACACCGGGGAGCTGTTTTTT,CASSVVGVNTGELFF
.,TRBV7-9,.,TRBJ2-2,TGTGCCAGCAGCTTGGACGTAGACACCGGGGAGCTGTTTTTT,CASSLDVDTGELFF
.,TRBV7-2,.,TRBJ2-5,TGTGCCAGCAGCTTAGGTGGGCTCAAGTTGGAGACCCATTACTTC,CASSLGGLKLETHYF
.,TRBV7-2,.,TRBJ1-5,TGTGCCAGCAGCCAGGGGACCGCCCGCGGTCAGCCCCAGCATTTT,CASSQGTARGQPQHF
TRBD2,TRBV19,.,TRBJ2-1,TGTGCCAGTAGCCGGGCGGGAGTGGGCTTGGAGCAGTTCTTC,CASSRAGVGLEQFF
.,TRBV6-4,.,TRBJ2-3,TGTGCCAGCAGCCAGTCGGCTAGCACAGATACGCAGTATTTT,CASSQSASTDTQYF
.,TRBV3-1,many,TRBJ1-4,TGTGCCAGCAGCCAATTAGGAAAACTGTTTTTT,CASSQLGKLFF
.,TRBV7-2,few,TRBJ1-5,TGTGCCAGCAGCTTATTCAAGAGCAATCAGCCCCAGCATTTT,CASSLFKSNQPQHF
.,TRBV9,.,TRBJ2-5,TGTGCCAGCAGCGTGGGGACGTACCAAGAGACCCAGTACTTC,CASSVGTYQETQYF
.,TRBV4-2,many,TRBJ2-1,TGTGCCAGCAGCCAAAATGGGGCAGGAGCATACAATGAGCAGTTCTTC,CASSQNGAGAYNEQFF
TRBD1,TRBV29-1,.,TRBJ2-7,TGCAGCGCTGGACAGGGAGTTCGCGAGCAGTACTTC,CSAGQGVREQYF
.,TRBV6-2/TRBV6-3,.,TRBJ2-7,TGTGCCAGCAGTTTAGGACAGCCTCTCTACGAGCAGTACTTC,CASSLGQPLYEQYF
.,TRBV29-1,few,TRBJ1-1,TGCAGCGTGGGGGGCCGGGACATGTACACTGAAGCTTTCTTT,CSVGGRDMYTEAFF
.,TRBV29-1,many,TRBJ2-5,TGCAGCGTCGCTCGTTTGTCCCAAGAGACCCAGTACTTC,CSVARLSQETQYF
.,TRBV7-2,few,TRBJ1-1,TGTGCCAGCAGCTTAACGCGGGACACTGAAGCTTTCTTT,CASSLTRDTEAFF
.,TRBV6-2/TRBV6-3,few,TRBJ1-5,TGTGCCAGCAGTTACTCGTTCTCTAATCAGCCCCAGCATTTT,CASSYSFSNQPQHF
.,TRBV30,.,TRBJ2-3,TGTGCCTGGAGTGTCCGTGGCACAGATACGCAGTATTTT,CAWSVRGTDTQYF
.,TRBV9,many,TRBJ1-6,TGTGCCAGCAGCGTATCCTGGGGCGAGCGGCCCCTCCACTTT,CASSVSWGERPLHF
.,TRBV7-7,many,TRBJ2-5,TGTGCCAGCAGCTTAAGTAAAACAGGCCAAGAGACCCAGTACTTC,CASSLSKTGQETQYF
.,TRBV19,many,TRBJ1-6,TGTGCCAGTAGTACCGTAACAGGGCTTAATTCACCCCTCCACTTT,CASSTVTGLNSPLHF
.,TRBV7-2,few,TRBJ2-1,TGTGCCAGCAGCCCCGGGACACCCAATGAGCAGTTCTTC,CASSPGTPNEQFF
TRBD1,TRBV7-8,many,TRBJ2-3,TGTGCCAGCAGCCAAGACAGGGGTTCCTATACGCAGTATTTT,CASSQDRGSYTQYF
.,TRBV7-9,.,TRBJ2-7,TGTGCCAGCGGGCCGGGTTCATATAACGAGCAGTACTTC,CASGPGSYNEQYF
TRBD2,TRBV2,.,TRBJ2-3,TGTGCCAGCAAGCTAGCGGGAGGTGGCCTCACAGATACGCAGTATTTT,CASKLAGGGLTDTQYF
.,TRBV14,many,TRBJ1-1,TGTGCCAGCAGCCATACTCTAACGGGCCTGAACACTGAAGCTTTCTTT,CASSHTLTGLNTEAFF
.,TRBV11-2,few,TRBJ2-5,TGTGCCAGCAGCTTAGAACGAGAGACCCAGTACTTC,CASSLERETQYF
TRBD1,TRBV3-1,few,TRBJ1-4,TGTGCCAGCAGCCTACAGGGGGTTACTAATGAAAAACTGTTTTTT,CASSLQGVTNEKLFF
TRBD2,TRBV29-1,.,TRBJ2-3,TGCAGCGTTACTGTGACTAGCGGGGGTTGGACGGATACGCAGTATTTT,CSVTVTSGGWTDTQYF
.,TRBV6-2/TRBV6-3,once,TRBJ2-2,TGTGCCAGCACCACAGGGATCCGGGAGCTGTTTTTT,CASTTGIRELFF
.,TRBV7-2,.,TRBJ1-1,TGTGCCAGCAGCTTAAGGGCTGAAGCTTTCTTT,CASSLRAEAFF
.,TRBV11-2,few,TRBJ1-6,TGTGCCAGCAGCCCGGAGGGAATAATAAATTCACCCCTCCACTTT,CASSPEGIINSPLHF
TRBD2,TRBV7-6,.,TRBJ2-4,TGTGCCAGCAGCCCCCGCACGACTAGCGGGGGTGTGACTCTTCAGTACTTC,CASSPRTTSGGVTLQYF
TRBD1,TRBV5-8,.,TRBJ2-7,TGTGCCAGCAGCCCCCGGACAGGGATGAACGAGCAGTACTTC,CASSPRTGMNEQYF
.,TRBV29-1,few,TRBJ2-3,TGCAGCGTCCTGCTAACAGGGCTTAAGACAGATACGCAGTATTTT,CSVLLTGLKTDTQYF
TRBD2,TRBV29-1,many,TRBJ2-3,TGCAGCGTTGACAGGGAGGGAGTCAATACGCAGTATTTT,CSVDREGVNTQYF
.,TRBV29-1,.,TRBJ1-1,TGCAGCGTTTCGCTGACTGACATGAACACTGAAGCTTTCTTT,CSVSLTDMNTEAFF
.,TRBV9,many,TRBJ2-2,TGTGCCAGCAGCGCCTGGGATCCCGGGGAGCTGTTTTTT,CASSAWDPGELFF
.,TRBV5-6,many,TRBJ2-6,TGTGCCAGCAGCTCGTACTCTGGGGCCAACGTCCTGACTTTC,CASSSYSGANVLTF
.,TRBV7-9,many,TRBJ1-4,TGTGCCAGCAGCTCATTCCAGGGGAATGAAAAACTGTTTTTT,CASSSFQGNEKLFF
.,TRBV29-1,few,TRBJ2-3,TGCAGCGTTGGAAGGGACCGCACAGATACGCAGTATTTT,CSVGRDRTDTQYF
.,TRBV25-1,many,TRBJ2-1,TGTGCCAGCAGTGATTCTCAGGGTGAAGTCTCCTCCTACAATGAGCAGTTCTTC,CASSDSQGEVSSYNEQFF